This T cell receptor (gamma chain) was recovered during a study of Vδ1+ human thymocytes listed by TCRdb under 2018. About the study as a whole: As a data resource, the study described the mRNA-level TRG and TRD CDR3 repertoires of highly purified Vdelta1+ thymocytes obtained from young children. Earlier work had validated the multiplex-based CDR3 amplicon strategy against 5'RACE-based methods for generating CDR3 amplicons.

Thymic samples were depleted of alphabeta T cells, then CD3+ TCRVdelta1+ TCRVdelta2- thymocytes were FACS-sorted. The purity of the sorted Vdelta1+ thymocytes fell between about 98% and 99.6%. The thymic specimens were obtained from roughly eight paediatric patients who were undergoing corrective cardiac surgery and ranged in age from about 5 days to 15 months. The thymic tissue was dispersed, and mononuclear cells were isolated using a Histopaque-1077 density gradient. The staining antibodies were anti-TCRVdelta1 clone TS8.2, anti-TCRVdelta2 clone B6, anti-CD3 clone HIT3a and anti-TCRalphabeta clone IP26. From the cysteine through the phenylalanine, the CDR3 covers 11 amino acids. Solely the CDR3 DNA is kept, with 33 bases framed from the first base. The germline V gene (reference sequence) supplies CDR1 VTNTFY and CDR2 YDVSTARD. V is trimmed back by 6 bases and J by 5 bases, and the junction contains 4 bases that no gene match accounts for.

General conclusions and limits of the study: Unlike the oligoclonal repertoires in peripheral blood, the thymic TRG and TRD repertoires appeared highly polyclonal, with Gaussian CDR3 length distributions. Even though sort purity was high, 20% to 25% of thymic TRD sequences were Vdelta2 (and few were Vdelta3), which was not the case for the peripheral blood Vdelta1+ controls. Many TRG clonotypes were shared between donors (up to roughly 6.9x10^3), whereas TRD repertoires were essentially private (max about 120 shared). No clustering by age or sex was observed, so analyses did not stratify donors by these variables. The authors advised highly purified populations and single-cell validation, since unexpected Vdelta2 sequences could cause misinterpretation of bulk repertoire data.

RNA extraction was performed with the RNeasy mini kit, and reverse transcription was done with Superscript III. CDR3 amplicons were produced by multiplex PCR using pooled V-gene forward primers and a constant-region reverse primer with Illumina adaptor overhangs. After gel purification, amplicons were indexed with Nextera index primers over roughly 8 extra PCR cycles and were then purified with AMPure XP beads. Sequencing of the libraries was done on an Illumina MiSeq using paired-end 250 bp reads, dual indexing and an approximately 19% PhiX spike-in. The authors' pipeline ran thus. FastQC was used to quality check the reads, while ea-utils fastq-join merged the TRG read pairs. Sequences were annotated with IMGT/HighV-QUEST, keeping only productive sequences with unambiguous V-gene assignment; clonotypes were defined by identical CDR3 sequence. For downstream analysis, the tools were VDJtools 1.1.1, tcR 2.2.3, Treemap and vegan Shannon diversity in R 3.4.4. Clone calls in TCRdb were regenerated from the public reads with CATT, after which identical DNA sequences shared one row. The V and J calls were determined by TCRdb, not by the authors. The sample profile shows 36,000 or so gamma-chain clones; around 20% of them were found once. Jointly, the top ten make up roughly 2% of the sample.

This clone was seen only a few times. The target of this receptor is not known. Qualities for individual bases were not recorded, and no much larger clone is one base off. The sequence is built from TRGV3 and TRGJ1 or TRGJ2. The specimen was Vdelta1+ gamma-delta thymocytes from the thymus. The cell subset or site label corresponds to: FACS-sorted CD3+ TCRalphabeta- TCRVdelta1+ TCRVdelta2- thymocytes. The source is a girl under two years old who had congenital heart surgery. In nucleotides, the sequence is TGTGCCACCTGGTTCGATTATAAGAAACTCTTT. This translates into CATWFDYKKLF.